A single sample gave rise to the 6 T cell receptor beta chains below, sequenced in a study of cytomegalovirus exposure and HLA in healthy donors. PCR involved 60 Vbeta and 13 Jbeta primers. This table comes from immunoSEQ multiplex PCR, and its TCRdb copy is limited to in-frame clones, with some not included. Of 100,000 to 150,000 clones listed, 70% to 85% are singletons. The sample comprised PBMCs. The receptors stem from a woman in her forties or fifties in good health and CMV-seronegative.

The gene calls are TRBV4-3 and TRBJ2-7; 10 nucleotides match TRBD2. Germline values: CDR1 LGHNA, CDR2 YSLEER. Germline trimming cut 2 bases from V and 0 bases from J; bases unmatched to any gene: 10. The CDR3 has 18 amino acids. The CDR3 coding sequence is TGCGCCAGCAGCCAATCTGCTCTTAGCGGGAGGACCTCCTACGAGCAGTACTTC. It is translated as CASSQSALSGRTSYEQYF.

The V gene is TRBV27, the J gene TRBJ2-5, with 7 bases that match TRBD2. The closer fit of TRBJ2-7 to the DNA end suggests the J call may be wrong. CDR1 and CDR2 (germline): MNHEY, SMNVEV (reference sequence). This CDR3 comprises 15 residues. This CDR3 is CASSLSSSGIYEQYF. The DNA of the CDR3 is TGTGCCAGCAGTTTATCTTCCAGCGGGATCTACGAGCAGTACTTC.

This clone appeared a few times. The chain employs TRBV5-8 and TRBJ2-3; TRBD1 agrees at 9 bases. Germline V gene data show CDR1 as SGHTS and CDR2 as YDEGEE. CDR3 size: 15 residues. V shed 4 bases, J shed 0 bases, and the junction held 3 bases outside the gene matches. The CDR3 reads CASSRDRASTDTQYF. CDR3 DNA: TGTGCCAGCAGCAGGGACAGGGCTAGCACAGATACGCAGTATTTT.

This clone was seen only a few times. This specimen includes other DNA sequences encoding the same CDR3. V and J are TRBV2 and TRBJ2-7; 10 bases match TRBD2. Germline V gene data show CDR1 as SNHLY and CDR2 as FYNNEI. V gave up 6 bases and J gave up 2 bases; unmatched junction bases: 10. CDR3 length: 16 residues. The CDR3 region has the DNA TGTGCCAGCAGATACTACCAAGCGGGAGGGGCCTACGAGCAGTACTTC. Translated: CASRYYQAGGAYEQYF.

The DNA of the CDR3 is TGCGCCAGCAGCTTGGACCGACAGGGGGATGGTGAAAAACTGTTTTTT. It encodes CASSLDRQGDGEKLFF. The chain is built from TRBV5-1 and TRBJ1-4; 9 bases are shared with TRBD1. The CDR3 extends over 16 amino acids. Germline values: CDR1 SGHRS, CDR2 YFSETQ. The V segment lost 0 bases and the J segment 7 bases; nucleotides outside the gene matches: 7.

The chain uses TRBV6-5 and TRBJ1-5, with D unclear. This CDR3 comprises 15 residues. V shed 5 bases and J shed 0 bases, with 11 bases lying between them. Germline V gene sequence: CDR1 MNHEY, CDR2 SVGAGI. The CDR3 DNA sequence: TGTGCCAGCAGTCCCACTATAACTAGCAATCAGCCCCAGCATTTT. Translated, it gives CASSPTITSNQPQHF.